The 14 T cell receptor beta chains in this list originate from one sample, sequenced in a study of blood T cell repertoires in COVID-19. Here immunoSEQ multiplex PCR was the method, and the copy in TCRdb shows in-frame clones only, minus some. The sample has about 240,000 clones, roughly 90% seen once. Sample: peripheral blood. These receptors originate from a man in his fifties or sixties with acute or convalescent COVID-19.

The rearrangement links TRBV7-9 to TRBJ2-1, with D possibly being TRBD1 (6 bases). CDR3 length: 15 residues. The germline gives CDR1 SEHNR, CDR2 FQNEAQ (reference sequence). V shed 3 bases and J shed 7 bases, with 16 bases lying between them. DNA for the CDR3: TGTGCCAGCAGCTTCCTGACAGGACTGCGGAATGAGCAGTTCTTC. Its protein is CASSFLTGLRNEQFF.

The chain is built from TRBV28 and TRBJ2-7, with a weak D call TRBD2 (5 bases). CDR1 and CDR2 from the germline V gene are MDHEN and SYDVKM. Trimming stripped 4 bases from V and 3 bases from J, with 16 bases between. This CDR3 spans 15 amino acids. CDR3: CASSSPLAGFYEQYF. The CDR3 DNA reads TGTGCCAGCAGTTCCCCCCTGGCGGGCTTCTACGAGCAGTACTTC.

Comment on this clone: The junction and the germline gene differ at one end; a read error may be behind it. V usage is TRBV9 and J usage is TRBJ1-1, with a tentative D call TRBD1 (5 bases). CDR3 length equals 13 residues. From germline, CDR1 is SGDLS and CDR2 YYNGEE. CDR3 nucleotides: TGTGCCGGCAGCGTAGCTCCGGACAAAGAAGCTTTCTTT. Translated, it gives CAGSVAPDKEAFF.

V is TRBV19 and J is TRBJ1-1; D uncertain. This CDR3 comprises 13 residues. Trimming cost V 1 base and J 6 bases, with 9 bases left between them. Germline V CDR1 and CDR2: LNHDA, SQIVND (reference sequence). The CDR3 loop reads CASSIAGGAEAFF. In nucleotides, the CDR3 is TGTGCCAGTAGTATAGCCGGCGGGGCTGAAGCTTTCTTT.

This chain links TRBV11-2 with TRBJ2-7; unclear D gene. This CDR3 region has 15 residues. Germline V gene data show CDR1 as SGHAT and CDR2 as FQNNGV. V lost 1 base to trimming and J lost 2 bases, with 12 bases between them. CDR3 coding DNA: TGTGCCAGCAGCTTAGGGTCGGTCTCCACCTACGAGCAGTACTTC. This gives the protein CASSLGSVSTYEQYF.

The V gene is TRBV28, the J gene TRBJ2-7; the D gene is possibly TRBD2 (6 bases). The ends were cut back, 1 base at V and 7 bases at J, with 20 bases in the middle. CDR3 length: 16 residues. The germline gives CDR1 MDHEN, CDR2 SYDVKM. CDR3 nucleotide sequence: TGTGCCAGCAGTTTATCCCCAGGTATGCGCGGAGGGGAGCAGTACTTC. Translated: CASSLSPGMRGGEQYF.

The chain recombines TRBV4-3 with TRBJ2-1; 9 bases match TRBD1. Germline CDR1 is LGHNA and CDR2 is YSLEER. The trim removed 4 bases at V and 10 bases at J, leaving 14 bases unmatched. The CDR3 sequence is 16 residues long. The CDR3, as DNA: TGCGCCAGCAGCCCCCAGGGAGGACAGGGGACGAGAGAGCAGTTCTTC. This codes for CASSPQGGQGTREQFF.

The DNA of the CDR3 is TGTGCCAGCAGCTCCGTCGGGGGGGCCCAGTACTTC. Translating it yields CASSSVGGAQYF. This chain joins TRBV7-3 and TRBJ2-5; 8 bases are shared with TRBD2. CDR3 length equals 12 residues. J was trimmed by 9 bases and V by 4 bases; bases with no gene match: 4. The germline CDR1 and CDR2 sequences are SGHTA and FQGTGA.

The CDR3 sequence is CASIGQGARTEAFF. In DNA, the CDR3 is TGCGCCAGCATCGGACAGGGGGCGAGAACTGAAGCTTTCTTT. This chain connects TRBV5-1 to TRBJ1-1; the match to TRBD1 covers 11 bases. From germline, CDR1 is SGHRS and CDR2 YFSETQ. V shed 6 bases, J shed 5 bases, and the junction held 6 bases outside the gene matches. This CDR3 spans 14 amino acids.

The chain joins TRBV4-3 to TRBJ1-1, with D tentatively TRBD1 (5 bases). CDR1 is LGHNA and CDR2 is YSLEER in the germline V gene. CDR3 size: 13 residues. The V and J ends lost 9 bases and 0 bases respectively, with 11 bases between them. The CDR3 DNA reads as TGCGCCAGTTCGACAGACCTGAACACTGAAGCTTTCTTT. It codes for CASSTDLNTEAFF.

The chain couples TRBV4-3 to TRBJ1-1; 9 positions match TRBD1. The CDR3 runs to 17 residues. Germline loops: CDR1 LGHNA, CDR2 YSLEER. J lost 3 bases, V lost 0 bases, and 8 bases had no gene match. The CDR3 DNA reads TGCGCCAGCAGCCAAGATTGGCGTAGGACAGGGGACACTGAAGCTTTCTTT. This encodes CASSQDWRRTGDTEAFF.

This clone was seen only a few times. This rearrangement joins TRBV7-9 to TRBJ1-1, with D perhaps TRBD1 (5 bases). V lost 1 base, J lost 6 bases, and 18 bases lay in between. The CDR3 extends over 16 amino acids. The germline CDR1 and CDR2 sequences are SEHNR and FQNEAQ (reference sequence). CDR3 in amino acids: CASSLVMRQRSAEAFF. The DNA of the CDR3 is TGTGCCAGCAGCTTAGTTATGAGACAGAGGAGTGCTGAAGCTTTCTTT.

The chain uses TRBV4-3 and TRBJ1-1; no definite D call. Trimming stripped 0 bases from V and 4 bases from J, with 18 bases between. CDR1 and CDR2 from the germline V gene are LGHNA and YSLEER. This CDR3 contains 17 residues. The CDR3 DNA is TGCGCCAGCAGCCAAGATACGAGGGAAGTTTCGTCCACTGAAGCTTTCTTT. The encoded protein is CASSQDTREVSSTEAFF.

The chain carries TRBV25-1 and TRBJ1-2, with D tentatively TRBD1 (5 bases). Trimming left V 8 bases short and J 4 bases short, with 17 bases between. From germline, CDR1 is MGHDK and CDR2 SYGVNS. The CDR3 has 14 amino acids. CDR3 protein: CASAPRGGSYGYTF. The CDR3 DNA reads as TGTGCCAGCGCCCCTCGGGGGGGGAGCTATGGCTACACCTTC.